A single sample gave rise to the 25 T cell receptor beta chains below, sequenced in a study of blood T cell repertoires in COVID-19. Data came from immunoSEQ multiplex PCR; TCRdb stores just in-frame clones and leaves some out. The sample lists nearly 200,000 clones, 80% to 90% occurring once. The sample consisted of PBMCs or T cells enriched from blood (not recorded which). These receptors all stem from a woman between 18 and 29 years old who had recovered from COVID-19.

This rearrangement joins TRBV5-5 to TRBJ2-1; 9 bases are a match to TRBD2. The CDR3 has 16 amino acids. J was trimmed by 4 bases and V by 3 bases; bases with no gene match: 8. The germline gives CDR1 SGHKS, CDR2 YYEKEE (reference sequence). CDR3 region: CASSSRSGGVYNEQFF. In DNA form, the CDR3 reads TGTGCCAGCAGCTCCCGTAGCGGGGGAGTATACAATGAGCAGTTCTTC.

The chain couples TRBV2 to TRBJ1-5; perhaps TRBD1 as D (5 bases). Germline V gene data show CDR1 as SNHLY and CDR2 as FYNNEI. The germline V and J ends were trimmed by 7 bases and 3 bases, with 16 bases remaining between them. The CDR3 has 15 residues. CDR3 sequence reads: CASTSQGTDNQPQHF. As DNA, the CDR3 is TGTGCCAGCACCTCTCAGGGCACCGACAATCAGCCCCAGCATTTT.

The rearrangement joins TRBV11-3 to TRBJ2-3, with a tentative D call TRBD2 (5 bases). The V and J ends lost 1 base and 4 bases respectively, with 12 bases between them. This CDR3 has 15 amino acids. Per the germline V gene, CDR1 is SGHNT and CDR2 is YENEEA. The CDR3: CASSLGGSGADTQYF. The CDR3 bases are TGTGCCAGCAGCTTAGGAGGGAGTGGAGCAGATACGCAGTATTTT.

CDR3 region: CASSIGGGLNEQFF. The CDR3 DNA reads TGTGCCAGCAGTATCGGTGGGGGACTCAATGAGCAGTTCTTC. The V gene is TRBV28, the J gene TRBJ2-1; a possible D gene is TRBD2 (6 bases). Germline-derived CDR1 and CDR2 are MDHEN and SYDVKM. The CDR3 contains 14 residues. V was cut by 5 bases and J by 6 bases, with 14 bases left in between.

V is TRBV7-2 and J is TRBJ1-1; D is uncertain. This CDR3 contains 14 residues. The germline V gene has CDR1 SGHTA and CDR2 FQGNSA. The V and J ends lost 2 bases and 1 base respectively, with 8 bases between them. CDR3 amino acids: CASSLQWRNTEAFF. Here the CDR3 DNA reads TGTGCCAGCAGCTTACAGTGGAGGAACACTGAAGCTTTCTTT. The full variable domain, in which reference TRBV7-2 and TRBJ1-1 provide the parts outside the CDR3, is GAGVSQSPSNKVTEKGKDVELRCDPISGHTALYWYRQSLGQGLEFLIYFQGNSAPDKSGLPSDRFSAERTGGSVSTLTIQRTQQEDSAVYLCASSLQWRNTEAFFGQGTRLTVV.

The V and J genes are TRBV24-1 and TRBJ2-2, with D tentatively TRBD1 (6 bases). CDR3 length: 17 residues. V was cut by 1 base and J by 6 bases, with 17 bases left in between. CDR1 is KGHDR and CDR2 is SFDVKD in the germline V gene. The CDR3 nucleotides are TGTGCCACCAGTGATTTAGGGGCAGGGGCGCGGTCCGGGGAGCTGTTTTTT. This gives the protein CATSDLGAGARSGELFF.

The chain links TRBV10-2 to TRBJ2-2, with 7 bases fitting TRBD1. This CDR3 region has 14 residues. Germline loops: CDR1 WSHSY, CDR2 SAAADI. V dropped 3 bases and J dropped 4; count of bases not matched to a gene: 2. CDR3 nucleotide sequence: TGCGCCAGCAGTGATTACAGGGGCACCGGGGAGCTGTTTTTT. It is translated as CASSDYRGTGELFF.

This clone appeared a single time. The chain joins TRBV9 to TRBJ2-2; a weak D match, TRBD2 (5 bases). Per the germline V gene, CDR1 is SGDLS and CDR2 is YYNGEE. The V and J ends lost 0 bases and 6 bases respectively, with 12 bases between them. The CDR3 runs to 15 residues. CDR3: CASSVGGHLSGELFF. The CDR3, as DNA: TGTGCCAGCAGCGTAGGCGGGCATCTATCCGGGGAGCTGTTTTTT.

The rearrangement links TRBV19 to TRBJ2-2; 7 bases map to TRBD1. CDR3 size: 14 residues. V was pared by 3 bases and J by 6 bases, with 4 bases of the junction left unmatched. CDR1 is LNHDA, CDR2 SQIVND, per germline (reference sequence). CDR3 nucleotide sequence: TGTGCCAGTAGTATGGGACAGCGGTCCGGGGAGCTGTTTTTT. The encoded protein is CASSMGQRSGELFF.

The chain recombines TRBV7-2 with TRBJ2-7; 11 bases align to TRBD2. The CDR3 has 15 residues. V shed 4 bases and J 3 bases; nucleotides not matched to a gene: 5. CDR1 is SGHTA and CDR2 is FQGNSA in the germline V gene. The CDR3: CASSSSSGGRYEQYF. The CDR3 DNA follows: TGTGCCAGCAGCTCTTCTAGCGGGGGGCGCTACGAGCAGTACTTC. Based on the CDR3 plus reference TRBV7-2 and TRBJ2-7, the full variable domain is GAGVSQSPSNKVTEKGKDVELRCDPISGHTALYWYRQSLGQGLEFLIYFQGNSAPDKSGLPSDRFSAERTGGSVSTLTIQRTQQEDSAVYLCASSSSSGGRYEQYFGPGTRLTVT.

The rearrangement links TRBV28 to TRBJ1-2; D is perhaps TRBD1 (6 bases). The CDR3 sequence is 12 residues long. From germline, CDR1 is MDHEN and CDR2 SYDVKM. Trimming shortened V by 8 bases and J by 6 bases, and 13 bases separated the two germline ends. CDR3 protein: CASGTGIHGYTF. CDR3 sequence (DNA): TGTGCCAGCGGTACAGGGATCCATGGCTACACCTTC.

The chain uses TRBV9 and TRBJ2-1, with 7 nucleotides matching TRBD2. Losses at the gene ends were 0 bases for V and 9 bases for J; bases not matched to a gene: 9. The CDR3 contains 15 residues. Germline V gene lookup returns CDR1 SGDLS and CDR2 YYNGEE. The CDR3 sequence: CASSVVGGGKGEQFF. In nucleotides, the CDR3 is TGTGCCAGCAGCGTAGTAGGCGGGGGTAAAGGTGAGCAGTTCTTC.

This chain joins TRBV3-1 (or the pseudogene TRBV3-2) and TRBJ1-2; 7 bases align to TRBD1. This CDR3 spans 12 amino acids. The junction had 6 bases not matched to a gene; V was cut back by 0 bases and J by 14 bases. Germline-derived CDR1 and CDR2 are LGHDT and YNNKEL (reference sequence). CDR3 nucleotide sequence: TGTGCCAGCAGCCAAGAGGGTAGACAGGGAACCTTC. Its translation is CASSQEGRQGTF.

The V and J genes are TRBV5-5 and TRBJ2-2, with a weak D call TRBD2 (6 bases). The CDR3 length is 17 residues. Trimming took off 0 bases at V and 3 bases at J, with 15 bases between the two ends. From germline, CDR1 is SGHKS and CDR2 YYEKEE (reference sequence). The CDR3 DNA is TGTGCCAGCAGCTTGGAGTTGCCCGGGGGTTACACCGGGGAGCTGTTTTTT. It specifies CASSLELPGGYTGELFF.

V is TRBV9 and J is TRBJ2-2, with a tentative D call TRBD2 (5 bases). The germline V gene has CDR1 SGDLS and CDR2 YYNGEE. This CDR3 is built from 15 residues. With 4 bases removed from V and 9 bases from J, the gap between germline ends came to 19 bases. CDR3 in DNA: TGTGCCAGCAGCCCCTCCTTGGCCCTCGGGAGGGAGCTGTTTTTT. Protein product: CASSPSLALGRELFF.

The J gene is TRBJ2-3, the V gene TRBV10-3; perhaps TRBD1 as D (6 bases). With 2 bases removed from V and 4 bases from J, the gap between germline ends came to 10 bases. CDR1 and CDR2 (germline): ENHRY, SYGVKD. The CDR3 consists of 14 residues. The CDR3 DNA follows: TGTGCCATCAGTGAGAACAGGGACGCAGATACGCAGTATTTT. Protein: CAISENRDADTQYF.

Only a few counts were recorded for this clone. This chain uses TRBV11-2 with TRBJ2-3, with 10 bases aligning to TRBD2. Looked up from germline, CDR1 is SGHAT and CDR2 is FQNNGV. This CDR3 has 15 residues. V dropped 3 bases and J dropped 1; count of bases not matched to a gene: 1. CDR3 sequence: CASSFLAGGTDTQYF. CDR3 coding DNA: TGTGCCAGCAGCTTCCTAGCGGGGGGCACAGATACGCAGTATTTT.

This rearrangement joins TRBV5-1 to TRBJ2-5, with 10 bases aligning to TRBD1. The V segment lost 2 bases and the J segment 0 bases; nucleotides outside the gene matches: 1. The CDR3 covers 15 residues. The germline CDR1 and CDR2 sequences are SGHRS and YFSETQ. This chain's CDR3 is CASSFGQGDQETQYF. The CDR3 nucleotides are TGCGCCAGCAGCTTCGGACAGGGGGACCAAGAGACCCAGTACTTC.

CDR3 protein: CAIAGTGGQETQYF. CDR3 DNA sequence: TGTGCCATTGCCGGGACAGGGGGCCAAGAGACCCAGTACTTC. The chain employs TRBV10-3 and TRBJ2-5; 11 nucleotides line up with TRBD1. The length of the CDR3 is 14 residues. The germline V gene encodes CDR1 ENHRY and CDR2 SYGVKD. J lost 1 base, V lost 9 bases, and 4 bases had no gene match.

The chain combines TRBV5-1 with TRBJ2-7, with D perhaps TRBD1 (5 bases). Trimming took 4 bases from V and 5 from J, leaving 10 bases between them. Germline-derived CDR1 and CDR2 are SGHRS and YFSETQ. The length of the CDR3 is 12 residues. CDR3 nucleotide sequence: TGCGCCAGCAGCGCAGGGTTGAACGAGCAGTACTTC. Its protein product is CASSAGLNEQYF.

By its share, this clone is medium-sized (0.01 to 0.1%). J is TRBJ1-2 and V is TRBV4-1; D remains unclear. Trimming took 1 base from V and 4 from J, leaving 16 bases between them. Germline V gene lookup returns CDR1 MGHRA and CDR2 YSYEKL. This CDR3 is 16 amino acids long. CDR3 DNA: TGCGCCAGCAGCCAAGGCCAGGAACAACAGCCCTATGGCTACACCTTC. Translation: CASSQGQEQQPYGYTF.

This chain uses TRBV6-5 with TRBJ1-1, with 8 nucleotides matching TRBD1. CDR3 length: 13 amino acids. Germline V lookup: CDR1 MNHEY, CDR2 SVGAGI. V dropped 8 bases and J dropped 3; count of bases not matched to a gene: 5. The chain's CDR3 is CASGIQGDTEAFF. CDR3 nucleotides: TGTGCCAGCGGGATACAGGGGGACACTGAAGCTTTCTTT.

The V and J genes are TRBV6-5 and TRBJ2-1; 7 nucleotides agree with TRBD1. The V and J ends lost 0 bases and 3 bases, in that order; junction bases with no gene match: 2. Germline assignment: CDR1 MNHEY and CDR2 SVGAGI. The CDR3 has 15 residues. The CDR3: CASSYSAGGYNEQFF. The DNA of the CDR3 is TGTGCCAGCAGTTACTCAGCAGGGGGCTACAATGAGCAGTTCTTC.

CDR3 protein: CAISPTLVSNTDTQYF. CDR3 sequence (DNA): TGTGCCATCAGCCCTACCTTAGTATCAAACACAGATACGCAGTATTTT. The rearrangement uses TRBV10-3 and TRBJ2-3; no firm D call. The V gene lost 6 bases and the J gene lost 2 bases, with 18 bases spanning the gap. The CDR3 consists of 16 residues. CDR1 and CDR2 (germline): ENHRY, SYGVKD.

The gene calls are TRBV24-1 and TRBJ2-3; 9 nucleotides line up with TRBD2. Germline trimming cut 9 bases from V and 7 bases from J; bases unmatched to any gene: 7. CDR1 KGHDR and CDR2 SFDVKD come from the germline V gene. This CDR3 has 13 residues. The CDR3 DNA is TGTGCCACCGGCAGCGGGGGGATGAATACGCAGTATTTT. Encoded protein: CATGSGGMNTQYF.